These 4 T cell receptor beta chains originate from one sample sequenced in a study of T cell clonality in common variable immunodeficiency. Study-level points and caveats: Reportedly, TCR beta sequences from common variable immunodeficiency showed fewer deletions and N-nucleotide insertions.

Libraries were prepared by immunoSEQ multiplex PCR; TCRdb keeps only in-frame clonotypes and omits some of them. The repertoire consists of around 21,000 clones, none detected only once. These TCRs' antigens remain unknown. The sample taken for sequencing was peripheral blood mononuclear cells. The receptors were sampled from a human donor with common variable immunodeficiency.

This clone was detected only a few times. The CDR3 extends 3 residues past the end of the read, so its final part is completed from the germline J gene. J is TRBJ2-1 and V is TRBV19; 7 positions match TRBD2. Germline CDR1 and CDR2: LNHDA and SQIVND (reference sequence). The J segment lost 9 bases and the V segment lost 4 bases, leaving 12 bases of the junction unmatched. CDR3 length: 15 residues. CDR3 DNA (partial): TGTGCCAGTAGTAGCATCAGCGGGACCCTTCGTGAG. Its translation is CASSSISGTLRE. The full CDR3 sequence reads CASSSISGTLREQFF.

Note on this clone: The read halts 3 residues ahead of the CDR3 end, with the missing end drawn from the germline J gene. The genes are TRBV18 and TRBJ2-6; D is possibly TRBD2 (5 bases). The CDR3 is 18 amino acids. Looked up from germline, CDR1 is KGHSH and CDR2 is LQKENI. V shed 1 base and J shed 4 bases, with 17 bases lying between them. This CDR3 is CASSPQGSFGVGANVLTF. The sequenced part of the CDR3 DNA is TGTGCCAGCTCACCACAGGGCTCTTTCGGGGTCGGGGCCAACGTC.

Judged by abundance, this clone is medium-sized. The CDR3 end is not reached by the read, which stops 3 residues before it; the germline J gene fills it in. The chain combines TRBV27 with TRBJ2-4; the D is unclear. Trimming cost V 3 bases and J 1 base, with 7 bases left between them. The CDR3 sequence is 14 residues long. Germline V gene sequence: CDR1 MNHEY, CDR2 SMNVEV (reference sequence). The chain's CDR3 is CASSFLSAKNIQYF. CDR3 DNA (partial): TGTGCCAGCAGTTTTCTCTCGGCCAAAAACATT.

This clone has only a few counts. The CDR3 end is not reached by the read, which stops 3 residues before it; the germline J gene fills it in. The rearrangement links TRBV7-2 to TRBJ1-4; TRBD1 agrees at 8 bases. The junction had 7 bases not matched to a gene; V was cut back by 2 bases and J by 8 bases. Germline V gene sequence: CDR1 SGHTA, CDR2 FQGNSA. This CDR3 has 15 residues. The CDR3 sequence is CASSLLQGAGEKLFF. CDR3 DNA, as far as it was read: TGTGCCAGCAGCTTACTCCAGGGGGCAGGGGAAAAA.